This passage covers 8 T cell receptor beta chains from one sample sequenced in a study of cytomegalovirus exposure and HLA in healthy donors. The PCR was carried out with 60 Vbeta primers and 13 Jbeta primers. Produced via immunoSEQ multiplex PCR; TCRdb's table is partial and in-frame only. The profile shows approximately 140,000 clones, approximately 73% of them singletons. Sequencing was carried out using PBMCs. The source is a human donor in good health.

This rearrangement joins TRBV2 to TRBJ2-7, with TRBD1 matching over 8 bases. The ends lost 5 bases at V and 4 bases at J; junction bases unmatched: 4. Germline CDR1 and CDR2: SNHLY and FYNNEI. This CDR3 spans 13 amino acids. This CDR3 is CASSKDREYEQYF. The CDR3 coding sequence is TGTGCCAGCAGTAAGGACAGGGAATACGAGCAGTACTTC.

The V call is TRBV18, the J call TRBJ2-4, with 9 nucleotides matching TRBD1. Germline V gene data show CDR1 as KGHSH and CDR2 as LQKENI. This CDR3 has 14 residues. V trimming: 5 bases; J trimming: 9 bases; junction bases outside the gene matches: 8. The CDR3 coding sequence is TGTGCCAGCTCATCGGGACAGGGATTGGGCATTCAGTACTTC. Translation gives CASSSGQGLGIQYF.

The J gene is TRBJ1-3, the V gene TRBV10-3; 9 bases are shared with TRBD1. The CDR3 covers 18 residues. Germline values: CDR1 ENHRY, CDR2 SYGVKD. The junction had 11 bases not matched to a gene; V was cut back by 5 bases and J by 0 bases. Written as DNA, the CDR3 is TGTGCCATCAGTCACCCGGACAGGGGAATGTCCTCTGGAAACACCATATATTTT. Its translation is CAISHPDRGMSSGNTIYF.

The V and J genes are TRBV20-1 and TRBJ1-1; D not resolved. V lost 3 bases and J lost 6, with 8 bases in between. This CDR3 has 11 residues. Germline CDR1 reads DFQATT; CDR2 reads SNEGSKA (reference sequence). The DNA for the CDR3 is TGCAGTGCTAGCGGAGCTGCTGAAGCTTTCTTT. It codes for CSASGAAEAFF.

The V call is TRBV27, the J call TRBJ2-1; 8 nucleotides agree with TRBD1. From germline, CDR1 is MNHEY and CDR2 SMNVEV (reference sequence). V shed 6 bases, J shed 2 bases, and the junction held 3 bases outside the gene matches. The CDR3 is 14 amino acids. The CDR3 sequence: CASSPGGTYNEQFF. In DNA form, the CDR3 reads TGTGCCAGCAGCCCAGGGGGCACCTACAATGAGCAGTTCTTC.

V and J are TRBV5-6 and TRBJ1-3, with TRBD1 as a possible D gene (6 bases). V lost 4 bases to trimming and J lost 0 bases, with 17 bases between them. The CDR3 runs 17 residues. Germline V gene sequence: CDR1 SGHDT, CDR2 YYEEEE. This chain's CDR3 is CASSLGTSPSSGNTIYF. Here the CDR3 DNA reads TGTGCCAGCAGCCTCGGGACAAGTCCTTCCTCTGGAAACACCATATATTTT.

Note on this clone: An end of the junction does not agree with germline; a read error may underlie this. This chain connects TRBV7-9 to TRBJ2-1; TRBD1 matches 7 bases. Germline assignment: CDR1 SEHNR and CDR2 FQNEAQ (reference sequence). The CDR3 is 13 residues long. CDR3 coding DNA: TGTGCCAGCACCTTAAAGGGACAGACTGAGCAGTTCTTC. This sequence encodes CASTLKGQTEQFF.

The chain has TRBV5-1 and TRBJ2-2, with a tentative D call TRBD1 (5 bases). Germline assignment: CDR1 SGHRS and CDR2 YFSETQ. Trimming removed 0 bases from V and 2 bases from J, with 8 bases in between. There are 15 residues in the CDR3. The CDR3 reads CASSLGQGNTGELFF. CDR3 in DNA: TGCGCCAGCAGCTTGGGCCAGGGAAACACCGGGGAGCTGTTTTTT. The whole variable domain, filled in from reference TRBV5-1 and TRBJ2-2, reads KAGVTQTPRYLIKTRGQQVTLSCSPISGHRSVSWYQQTPGQGLQFLFEYFSETQRNKGNFPGRFSGRQFSNSRSEMNVSTLELGDSALYLCASSLGQGNTGELFFGEGSRLTVL.